This T cell receptor (beta chain) was sequenced during a study of cytomegalovirus exposure and HLA in healthy donors. Germline V gene data show CDR1 as MNHEY and CDR2 as SMNVEV (reference sequence). This CDR3 is 10 amino acids long. The ends lost 10 bases at V and 11 bases at J; junction bases unmatched: 6. Clones were read by immunoSEQ multiplex PCR, and TCRdb kept only the in-frame ones, dropping some. The sample yields some 260,000 clones, 80% to 95% seen once. The sample consisted of PBMCs. This TCR was recovered from a woman aged 25 to 39 in good health and CMV-seronegative. This sequence joins TRBV27 and TRBJ2-7; 9 bases line up with TRBD1. CDR3 in DNA: TGTGCCATCGGACAGGGGCGGGAGTACTTC. Translation gives CAIGQGREYF.